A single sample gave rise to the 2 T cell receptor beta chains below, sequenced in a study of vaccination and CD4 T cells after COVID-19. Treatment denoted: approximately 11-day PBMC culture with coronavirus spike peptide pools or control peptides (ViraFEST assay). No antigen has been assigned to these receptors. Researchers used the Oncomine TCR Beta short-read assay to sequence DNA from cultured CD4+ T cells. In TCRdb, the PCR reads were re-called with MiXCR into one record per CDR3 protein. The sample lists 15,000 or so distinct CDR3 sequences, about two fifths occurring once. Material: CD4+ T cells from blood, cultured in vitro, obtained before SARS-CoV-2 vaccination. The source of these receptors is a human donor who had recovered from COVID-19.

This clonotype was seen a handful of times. CDR3 amino acids: CAISSREQNYGYTF. In DNA form, the CDR3 reads TGTGCCATCAGTAGCCGGGAACAGAACTATGGCTACACCTTC. The chain joins TRBV10-3 to TRBJ1-2; no firm D call. The V gene's germline CDR1 is ENHRY and CDR2 SYGVKD. There are 14 residues in the CDR3. Trimming left V 5 bases short and J 2 bases short, with 12 bases between.

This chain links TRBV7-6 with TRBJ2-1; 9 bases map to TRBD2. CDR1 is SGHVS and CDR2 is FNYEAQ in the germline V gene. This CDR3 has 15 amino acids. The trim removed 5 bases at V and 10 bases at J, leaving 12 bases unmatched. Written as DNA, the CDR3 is TGTGCCAGCAGCCGAGGACTAGCGAGCAGGAAAGAGCAGTTCTTC. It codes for CASSRGLASRKEQFF.